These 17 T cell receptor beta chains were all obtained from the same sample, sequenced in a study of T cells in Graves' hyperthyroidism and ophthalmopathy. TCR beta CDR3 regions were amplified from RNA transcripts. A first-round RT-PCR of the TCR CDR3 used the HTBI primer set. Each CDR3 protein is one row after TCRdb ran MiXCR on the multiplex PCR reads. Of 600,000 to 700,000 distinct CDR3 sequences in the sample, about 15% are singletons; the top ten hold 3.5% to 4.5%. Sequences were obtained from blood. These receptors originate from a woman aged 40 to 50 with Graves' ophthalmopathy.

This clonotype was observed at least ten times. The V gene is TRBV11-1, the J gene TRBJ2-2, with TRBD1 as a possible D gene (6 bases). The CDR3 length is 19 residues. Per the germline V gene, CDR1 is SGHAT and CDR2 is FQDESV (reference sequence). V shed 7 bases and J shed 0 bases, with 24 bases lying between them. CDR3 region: CASNREPPGWAANTGELFF. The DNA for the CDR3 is TGTGCCAGCAACAGGGAGCCGCCAGGGTGGGCAGCGAACACCGGGGAGCTGTTTTTT.

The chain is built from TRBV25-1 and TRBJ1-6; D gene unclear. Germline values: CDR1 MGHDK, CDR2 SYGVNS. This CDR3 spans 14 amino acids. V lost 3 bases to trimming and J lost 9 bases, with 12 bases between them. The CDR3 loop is CASSEAETFSPLHF. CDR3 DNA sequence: TGTGCCAGCAGTGAGGCAGAAACTTTTTCACCCCTCCACTTT.

DNA for the CDR3: TGTGCCAGCAGCTCCACCATTTTACCCGGGGCTAGCGGGAGAGAGACCCAGTACTTC. Translated, it gives CASSSTILPGASGRETQYF. The rearrangement uses TRBV12-3 or TRBV12-4 and TRBJ2-5, with 10 bases lining up with TRBD2. Trimming at V came to 6 bases and at J to 4 bases, leaving 20 bases not matched to a gene. The length of the CDR3 is 19 residues.

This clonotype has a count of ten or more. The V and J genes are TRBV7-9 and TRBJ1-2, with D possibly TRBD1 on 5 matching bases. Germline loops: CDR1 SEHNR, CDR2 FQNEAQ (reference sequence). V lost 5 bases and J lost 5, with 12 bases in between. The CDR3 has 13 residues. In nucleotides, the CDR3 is TGTGCCAGCAGCCCAGGGTCACCTTATGGCTACACCTTC. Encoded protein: CASSPGSPYGYTF. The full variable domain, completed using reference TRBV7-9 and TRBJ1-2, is DTGVSQNPRHKITKRGQNVTFRCDPISEHNRLYWYRQTLGQGPEFLTYFQNEAQLEKSRLLSDRFSAERPKGSFSTLEIQRTEQGDSAMYLCASSPGSPYGYTFGSGTRLTVV.

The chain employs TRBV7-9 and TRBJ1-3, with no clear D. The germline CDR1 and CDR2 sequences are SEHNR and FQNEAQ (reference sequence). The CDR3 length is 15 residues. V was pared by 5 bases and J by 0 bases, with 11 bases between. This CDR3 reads CASSPQSSSGNTIYF. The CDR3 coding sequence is TGTGCCAGCAGCCCCCAATCCAGCTCTGGAAACACCATATATTTT.

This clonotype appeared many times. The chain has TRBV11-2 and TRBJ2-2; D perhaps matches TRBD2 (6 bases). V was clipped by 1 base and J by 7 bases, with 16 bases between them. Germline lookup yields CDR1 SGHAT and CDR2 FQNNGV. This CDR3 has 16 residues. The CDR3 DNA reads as TGTGCCAGCAGCTTAGGGAGGGACCGAAGTGACGGGGAGCTGTTTTTT. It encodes CASSLGRDRSDGELFF. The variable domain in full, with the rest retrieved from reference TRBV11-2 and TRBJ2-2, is EAGVAQSPRYKIIEKRQSVAFWCNPISGHATLYWYQQILGQGPKLLIQFQNNGVVDDSQLPKDRFSAERLKGVDSTLKIQPAKLEDSAVYLCASSLGRDRSDGELFFGEGSRLTVL.

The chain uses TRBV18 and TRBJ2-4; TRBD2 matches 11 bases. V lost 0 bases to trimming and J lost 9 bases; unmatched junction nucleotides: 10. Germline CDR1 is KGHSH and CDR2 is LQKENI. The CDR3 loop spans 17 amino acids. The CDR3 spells CASSPPKTSGTGGIQYF. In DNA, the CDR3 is TGTGCCAGCTCACCACCAAAGACTAGCGGGACTGGTGGCATTCAGTACTTC.

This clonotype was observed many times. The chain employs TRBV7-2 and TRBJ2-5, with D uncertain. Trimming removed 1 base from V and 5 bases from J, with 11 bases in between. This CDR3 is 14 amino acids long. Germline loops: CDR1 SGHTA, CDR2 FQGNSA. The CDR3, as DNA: TGTGCCAGCAGCTTAGATTGGACCGGGGAGACCCAGTACTTC. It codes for CASSLDWTGETQYF.

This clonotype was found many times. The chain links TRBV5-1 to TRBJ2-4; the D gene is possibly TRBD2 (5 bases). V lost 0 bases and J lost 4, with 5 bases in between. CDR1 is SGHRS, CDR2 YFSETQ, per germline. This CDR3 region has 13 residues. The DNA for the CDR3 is TGCGCCAGCAGCTTGGGGACTAAAAACATTCAGTACTTC. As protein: CASSLGTKNIQYF.

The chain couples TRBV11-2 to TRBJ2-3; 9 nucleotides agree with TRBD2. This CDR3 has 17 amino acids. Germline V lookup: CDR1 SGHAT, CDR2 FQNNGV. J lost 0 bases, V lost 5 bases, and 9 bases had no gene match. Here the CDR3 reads CASSRRLAALSTDTQYF. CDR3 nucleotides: TGTGCCAGCAGCCGCCGACTAGCGGCCTTGAGCACAGATACGCAGTATTTT.

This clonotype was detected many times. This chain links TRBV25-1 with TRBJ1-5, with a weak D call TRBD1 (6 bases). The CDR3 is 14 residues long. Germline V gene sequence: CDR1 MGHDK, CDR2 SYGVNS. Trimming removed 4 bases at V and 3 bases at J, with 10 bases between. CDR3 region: CASSAGQFNQPQHF. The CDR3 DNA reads TGTGCCAGCAGTGCTGGACAGTTCAATCAGCCCCAGCATTTT.

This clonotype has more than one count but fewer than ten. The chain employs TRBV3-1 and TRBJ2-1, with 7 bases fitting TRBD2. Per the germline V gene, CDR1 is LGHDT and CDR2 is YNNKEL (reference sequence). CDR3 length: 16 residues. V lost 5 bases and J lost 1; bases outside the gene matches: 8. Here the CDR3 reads CASSFPTSRSYNEQFF. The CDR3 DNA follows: TGTGCCAGCAGCTTCCCGACTAGCCGATCCTACAATGAGCAGTTCTTC.

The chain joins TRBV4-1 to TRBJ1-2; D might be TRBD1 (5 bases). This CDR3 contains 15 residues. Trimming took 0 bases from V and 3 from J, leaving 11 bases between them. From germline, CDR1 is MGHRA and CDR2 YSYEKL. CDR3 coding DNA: TGCGCCAGCAGCCAAGAGGCAGGGAGGGACTATGGCTACACCTTC. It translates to CASSQEAGRDYGYTF.

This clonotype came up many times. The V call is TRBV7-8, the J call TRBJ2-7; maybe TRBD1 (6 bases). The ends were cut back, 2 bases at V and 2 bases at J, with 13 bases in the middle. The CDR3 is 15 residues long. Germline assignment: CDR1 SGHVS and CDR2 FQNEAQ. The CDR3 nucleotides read TGTGCCAGCAGCTTAATGGCAGGGGACGCCTACGAGCAGTACTTC. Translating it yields CASSLMAGDAYEQYF.

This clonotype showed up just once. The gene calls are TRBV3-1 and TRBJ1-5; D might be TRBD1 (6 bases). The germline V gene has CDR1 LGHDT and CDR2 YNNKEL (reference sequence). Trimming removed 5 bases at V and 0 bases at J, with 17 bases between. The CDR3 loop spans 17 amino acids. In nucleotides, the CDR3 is TGTGCCAGCAGCGGGCAGGGGCAAGGAATTAGCAATCAGCCCCAGCATTTT. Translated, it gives CASSGQGQGISNQPQHF.

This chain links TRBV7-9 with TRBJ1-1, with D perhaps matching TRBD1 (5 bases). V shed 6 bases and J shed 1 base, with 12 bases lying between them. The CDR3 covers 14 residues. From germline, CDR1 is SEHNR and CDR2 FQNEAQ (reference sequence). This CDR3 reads CASRIPGGNTEAFF. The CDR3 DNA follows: TGTGCCAGCAGAATCCCGGGGGGGAACACTGAAGCTTTCTTT.

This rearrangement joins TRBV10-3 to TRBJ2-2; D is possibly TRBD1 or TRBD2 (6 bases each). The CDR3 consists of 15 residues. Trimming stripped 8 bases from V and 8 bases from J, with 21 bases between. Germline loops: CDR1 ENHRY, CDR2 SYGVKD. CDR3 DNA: TGTGCCATCGGCAGTAGGGGGGCGCTGAGAGGGGAGCTGTTTTTT. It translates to CAIGSRGALRGELFF.